The 5 T cell receptor beta chains below come from one sample, sequenced in a study of blood T cells in healthy people across ages. The authors ran a second PCR of 7 to 11 cycles using a sample-barcoded 5' primer and a J-beta primer mix. TCRdb re-called the 5' RACE reads with MiXCR, one entry per CDR3 protein. The data show 1,500,000 or so distinct CDR3 sequences, around 59% seen once. The sequenced material came from blood. The receptors originated from a man aged 18 to 30 in good health.

The chain uses TRBV4-1 and TRBJ2-7; 9 bases are shared with TRBD2. V lost 2 bases to trimming and J lost 2 bases; unmatched junction nucleotides: 7. This CDR3 is 16 amino acids long. CDR1 is MGHRA and CDR2 is YSYEKL in the germline V gene. This chain's CDR3 is CASSQPTSGGAYEQYF. In nucleotides, the CDR3 is TGCGCCAGCAGCCAACCGACTAGCGGAGGGGCCTACGAGCAGTACTTC.

As for this clonotype: Germline and junction disagree at one end, which may indicate a read error. This chain connects TRBV27 to TRBJ2-7; 10 bases align to TRBD2. The assigned J gene may be wrong: the sequence end matches TRBJ2-4 better. The CDR3 runs to 14 residues. The germline V gene has CDR1 MNHEY and CDR2 SMNVEV (reference sequence). This chain's CDR3 is CVSSSGLALDIQYF. DNA for the CDR3: TGTGTCAGCAGTTCGGGACTAGCGCTCGACATTCAGTACTTC.

In this sample, this clonotype turned up a few times. This chain connects TRBV7-9 to TRBJ2-7, with a tentative D call TRBD1 (6 bases). Trimming shortened V by 5 bases and J by 1 base, and 18 bases separated the two germline ends. The germline V gene encodes CDR1 SEHNR and CDR2 FQNEAQ (reference sequence). This CDR3 region has 16 residues. The CDR3: CASSPQSRGRSYEQYF. CDR3 nucleotides: TGTGCCAGCAGCCCACAAAGCAGGGGACGGTCCTACGAGCAGTACTTC. Together with reference TRBV7-9 and TRBJ2-7, the CDR3 gives the full variable domain: DTGVSQNPRHKITKRGQNVTFRCDPISEHNRLYWYRQTLGQGPEFLTYFQNEAQLEKSRLLSDRFSAERPKGSFSTLEIQRTEQGDSAMYLCASSPQSRGRSYEQYFGPGTRLTVT.

The V call is TRBV20-1, the J call TRBJ1-1; the D is unclear. Trimming took 6 bases from V and 4 from J, leaving 9 bases between them. Germline loops: CDR1 DFQATT, CDR2 SNEGSKA (reference sequence). The CDR3 spans 11 residues. DNA for the CDR3: TGCAGTGCACCTACCTTCACTGAAGCTTTCTTT. Translating it yields CSAPTFTEAFF.

The DNA of the CDR3 is TGTGCCAGCAGCTTGGTGGCACTAGCGGGAGAGCATGAGCAGTTCTTC. Translation gives CASSLVALAGEHEQFF. This chain joins TRBV5-6 and TRBJ2-1; 11 nucleotides match TRBD2. The germline V gene has CDR1 SGHDT and CDR2 YYEEEE. The CDR3 has 16 residues. The junction had 7 bases not matched to a gene; V was cut back by 0 bases and J by 8 bases.